These 20 T cell receptor beta chains share one sample of origin, sequenced in a study of metastatic and nonmetastatic thyroid tumors (dated by TCRdb to 2018 to 2020). The protocol used for the library was PCR. The sample was run on an Illumina HiSeq 4000. TCRdb trimmed the raw reads at Q25, called clones with MiXCR and kept productive beta chains. The table for this sample lists 25,000 to 30,000 clones; about 16% of them were counted only once. The top ten hold 4% to 5% of the sample. No patient had received any treatment before thyroid surgery. The sequenced material came from blood. These receptors were collected from a female donor with papillary thyroid cancer or a benign thyroid nodule (not recorded which). Some clones in this sample may be carry-over from other donors' samples.

This clone has ten or more counts. The V and J genes are TRBV11-3 and TRBJ2-5, with 8 bases matching TRBD1. Trimming cost V 1 base and J 1 base; bases outside gene matches: 8. Germline V gives CDR1 SGHNT, CDR2 YENEEA. The CDR3 runs to 17 residues. CDR3 region: CASSLGRLGTGQETQYF. The DNA of the CDR3 is TGTGCCAGCAGCTTAGGAAGGTTAGGGACAGGCCAAGAGACCCAGTACTTC.

The V call is TRBV6-1, the J call TRBJ2-3; 10 bases match TRBD2. Germline CDR1 is MNHNS and CDR2 is SASEGT. The CDR3 totals 15 residues. V was clipped by 6 bases and J by 5 bases; unmatched bases: 8. CDR3 region: CASRDPSGGEDTQYF. The CDR3 coding sequence is TGTGCCAGCAGGGACCCTAGCGGGGGTGAAGATACGCAGTATTTT.

This clone was observed at least ten times. The gene calls are TRBV4-1 and TRBJ1-5; no definite D call. CDR3 length: 14 amino acids. CDR1 MGHRA and CDR2 YSYEKL come from the germline V gene. V was pared by 0 bases and J by 7 bases, with 10 bases between. The CDR3 here is CASSQEDSGQPQHF. The CDR3 coding sequence is TGCGCCAGCAGCCAAGAAGATTCAGGACAGCCCCAGCATTTT.

This clone is medium-sized. The chain is built from TRBV19 and TRBJ1-2; D is possibly TRBD1 (5 bases). The germline V and J ends were trimmed by 3 bases and 8 bases, with 13 bases remaining between them. CDR3 length: 13 amino acids. CDR1 and CDR2 (germline): LNHDA, SQIVND (reference sequence). For the CDR3, the DNA is TGTGCCAGTAGTATGGACAAGTTTTGGGGCTACACCTTC. This codes for CASSMDKFWGYTF.

This clone was seen only a few times. The chain has TRBV19 and TRBJ1-1, with D unresolved. CDR3 size: 13 residues. Germline-derived CDR1 and CDR2 are LNHDA and SQIVND (reference sequence). Trimming shortened V by 0 bases and J by 5 bases, and 7 bases separated the two germline ends. The CDR3 loop is CASSIDRTTEAFF. DNA for the CDR3: TGTGCCAGTAGTATAGACCGGACTACTGAAGCTTTCTTT.

This clone occurred many times. The V gene is TRBV12-3 or TRBV12-4, the J gene TRBJ2-6; a weak D match, TRBD2 (5 bases). The CDR3 contains 16 residues. The V end was cut by 5 bases, the J end by 6 bases, with 17 bases between. CDR3 bases: TGTGCCAGCAGTCTGGGGAGTCCCGTTGAGGCCAACGTCCTGACTTTC. Protein: CASSLGSPVEANVLTF.

This clone was detected many times. The chain is built from TRBV4-2 and TRBJ2-7; D not resolved. This CDR3 is 14 amino acids long. Per the germline V gene, CDR1 is LGHNA and CDR2 is YNFKEQ. V was clipped by 1 base and J by 0 bases, with 7 bases between them. CDR3 amino acids: CASSQGGFSYEQYF. The CDR3 nucleotides read TGTGCCAGCAGCCAAGGAGGCTTCTCCTACGAGCAGTACTTC.

V gene TRBV12-3 or TRBV12-4 combines with J gene TRBJ2-4; possible D gene TRBD1, 5 bases. The CDR3 runs 13 residues. The V gene lost 6 bases and the J gene lost 8 bases, with 14 bases spanning the gap. The CDR3 loop is CASRSGNRDIQYF. The CDR3 DNA follows: TGTGCCAGCAGGTCAGGGAATCGAGACATTCAGTACTTC.

The rearrangement links TRBV9 to TRBJ1-1, with D maybe TRBD1 (5 bases). The CDR3 consists of 14 residues. The germline gives CDR1 SGDLS, CDR2 YYNGEE. V shed 0 bases and J shed 4 bases, with 10 bases lying between them. The CDR3, as DNA: TGTGCCAGCAGCGTAGTGGGGGGGATCACTGAAGCTTTCTTT. Amino acid sequence: CASSVVGGITEAFF.

This clone has ten or more counts. CDR3 in amino acids: CASSPGPSRDDEQFF. In DNA form, the CDR3 reads TGCGCCAGCAGCCCCGGGCCCTCGAGGGACGATGAGCAGTTCTTC. The V and J genes are TRBV5-1 and TRBJ2-1, with D perhaps being TRBD1 or TRBD2 (5 bases each). The germline V gene has CDR1 SGHRS and CDR2 YFSETQ. The CDR3 is made up of 15 amino acids. Trimming left V 4 bases short and J 8 bases short, with 19 bases between.

This clone has a count of ten or more. The same CDR3 is also encoded by other DNA sequences in this sample. The chain has TRBV4-2 and TRBJ2-3; no clear D gene. The CDR3 extends over 15 amino acids. Between the trimmed V and J ends, which lost 5 bases and 3 bases, there was a span of 15 bases. Germline V gives CDR1 LGHNA, CDR2 YNFKEQ. Here the CDR3 reads CASSSSVIGTDTQYF. The DNA of the CDR3 is TGTGCCAGCAGCTCTTCAGTAATCGGGACAGATACGCAGTATTTT.

This clone was counted ten times or more. This chain links TRBV28 with TRBJ2-3; D possibly matches TRBD1 or TRBD2 (5 bases each). CDR3 length equals 17 residues. CDR1 and CDR2 from the germline V gene are MDHEN and SYDVKM. V gave up 5 bases and J gave up 8 bases, with 26 bases separating them. The chain's CDR3 is CASSPLWTPGSQGTQYF. The CDR3 DNA follows: TGTGCCAGCAGTCCCCTTTGGACGCCGGGGTCTCAGGGTACGCAGTATTTT.

This clone has a count of ten or more. CDR3 sequence reads: CASSSTPNYEQYF. The DNA for the CDR3 is TGTGCCAGCAGCTCTACCCCGAACTACGAGCAGTACTTC. The chain combines TRBV7-9 with TRBJ2-7; D unresolved. Trimming shortened V by 4 bases and J by 3 bases, and 10 bases separated the two germline ends. In germline, CDR1 is SEHNR, CDR2 FQNEAQ (reference sequence). The CDR3 totals 13 residues.

This clone came up many times. The chain's CDR3 is CASSPGPGHSYEQYF. The CDR3 DNA follows: TGTGCCAGCAGCCCCGGACCAGGGCACTCCTACGAGCAGTACTTC. V and J are TRBV9 and TRBJ2-7; possible D gene TRBD1, 5 bases. Germline assignment: CDR1 SGDLS and CDR2 YYNGEE. The CDR3 covers 15 residues. Trimming took off 4 bases at V and 0 bases at J, with 14 bases between the two ends.

This clone has a count of ten or more. This chain joins TRBV9 and TRBJ2-5; D may match TRBD1 or TRBD2 (5 bases each). Per germline, CDR1 SGDLS and CDR2 YYNGEE. Trimming removed 0 bases at V and 1 base at J, with 13 bases between. The CDR3 runs to 16 residues. The CDR3, as DNA: TGTGCCAGCAGCGTAGGTATGGGGGTGGTCCAAGAGACCCAGTACTTC. It encodes CASSVGMGVVQETQYF. The whole variable domain, remainder taken from reference TRBV9 and TRBJ2-5, is DSGVTQTPKHLITATGQRVTLRCSPRSGDLSVYWYQQSLDQGLQFLIQYYNGEERAKGNILERFSAQQFPDLHSELNLSSLELGDSALYFCASSVGMGVVQETQYFGPGTRLLVL.

This clone showed up many times. V gene TRBV10-2 combines with J gene TRBJ2-3; 11 bases fit TRBD2. Germline CDR1 and CDR2: WSHSY and SAAADI. V trimming: 0 bases; J trimming: 1 base; junction bases outside the gene matches: 6. This CDR3 spans 18 amino acids. Here the CDR3 reads CASSESIAGGLGTDTQYF. CDR3 coding DNA: TGCGCCAGCAGTGAGTCGATAGCGGGGGGGCTTGGCACAGATACGCAGTATTTT.

In this sample, this clone turned up many times. The CDR3 DNA reads as TGTGCCAGCAGCTTAGAAGTCCGGGTACGAGCTGGAAACACCATATATTTT. It is translated as CASSLEVRVRAGNTIYF. The chain recombines TRBV11-2 with TRBJ1-3; D unresolved. The CDR3 runs 17 residues. V shed 0 bases and J shed 2 bases, with 14 bases lying between them. Germline-derived CDR1 and CDR2 are SGHAT and FQNNGV.

In this sample, this clone turned up many times. The V gene is TRBV18, the J gene TRBJ2-7; perhaps TRBD1 as D (5 bases). The germline V gene encodes CDR1 KGHSH and CDR2 LQKENI. The CDR3 runs 14 residues. V was clipped by 3 bases and J by 1 base, with 10 bases between them. The DNA of the CDR3 is TGTGCCAGCTCACCTCCGACAGCTTCCTACGAGCAGTACTTC. Translating it yields CASSPPTASYEQYF.

This clone was detected a few times. At one end the junction does not follow the germline gene, possibly because of a read error. V usage is TRBV28 and J usage is TRBJ2-7; 11 bases agree with TRBD2. CDR3 size: 14 residues. Germline V gene lookup returns CDR1 MDHEN and CDR2 SYDVKM. The CDR3, as DNA: TGTGCGAGCAGTTCGTACGGACTAGCGGGTGAGCAGTACTTC. Protein: CASSSYGLAGEQYF.

Worth noting for this clone: Being one base from a much bigger clone, this may be a read error. The sample holds other DNA sequences that translate to the same CDR3. The chain is built from TRBV5-1 and TRBJ2-3; D is ambiguous. CDR1 and CDR2 (germline): SGHRS, YFSETQ. Trimming stripped 5 bases from V and 6 bases from J, with 16 bases between. The CDR3 runs to 14 residues. The CDR3 DNA sequence: TGCGCCAGCAGATCCCGGGCCGACACGGATACGCAGTATTTT. Its translation is CASRSRADTDTQYF.